This T cell receptor (beta chain) was obtained from a study of OX40 agonist ivuxolimab in advanced cancers. The data were produced by immunoSEQ multiplex PCR, yet TCRdb's version contains in-frame clones alone and is incomplete. The sample lists roughly 49,000 clones, approximately 88% occurring once. Per the germline V gene, CDR1 is LGHNA and CDR2 is YNFKEQ. The CDR3 totals 13 residues. Trimming stripped 0 bases from V and 4 bases from J, with 7 bases between. This chain links TRBV4-2 with TRBJ2-7; no reliable D call. The source of this sequence is an adult with an advanced solid tumor such as melanoma, head and neck, liver or kidney cancer. Here the sequenced sample was CD4+ or CD8+ T cells sorted from blood, taken in a trial of the OX40 agonist ivuxolimab. For the CDR3, the DNA is TGTGCCAGCAGCCAAGATCCACCTTACGAGCAGTACTTC. It specifies CASSQDPPYEQYF.